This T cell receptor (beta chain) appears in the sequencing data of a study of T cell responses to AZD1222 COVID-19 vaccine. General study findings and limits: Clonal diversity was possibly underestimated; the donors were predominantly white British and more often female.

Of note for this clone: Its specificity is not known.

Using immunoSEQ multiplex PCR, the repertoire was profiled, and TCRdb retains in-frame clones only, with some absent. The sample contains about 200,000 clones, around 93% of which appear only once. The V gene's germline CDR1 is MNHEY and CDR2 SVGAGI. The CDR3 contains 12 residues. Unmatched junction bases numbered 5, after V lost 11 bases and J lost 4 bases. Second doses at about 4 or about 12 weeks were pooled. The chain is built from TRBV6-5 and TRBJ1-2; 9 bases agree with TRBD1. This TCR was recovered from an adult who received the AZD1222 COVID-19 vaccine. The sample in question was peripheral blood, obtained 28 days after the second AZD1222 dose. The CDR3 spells CAGWDRAYGYTF. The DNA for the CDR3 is TGTGCCGGCTGGGACAGGGCCTATGGCTACACCTTC.